This T cell receptor (beta chain) was recorded in a study of CD8 T cells in Susac syndrome. An input of about 0.5 to 1 ug of RNA was subjected to reverse transcription using random hexamers. TCRdb re-derived calls from the immunoSEQ multiplex PCR reads in MiXCR, one entry per CDR3 protein. The sample shows 250,000 to 300,000 distinct CDR3 sequences, roughly 85% of them seen only once. Germline V gene sequence: CDR1 SGHVS, CDR2 FQNEAQ. The CDR3 runs to 14 residues. The germline V and J ends were trimmed by 5 bases and 3 bases, with 14 bases remaining between them. The TCR sequence derives from a human donor with multiple sclerosis. Input material: CD8+ T cells from PBMCs. The gene calls are TRBV7-8 and TRBJ2-7, with D unresolved. The CDR3 is CASSIRVMHYEQYF. CDR3 nucleotides: TGTGCCAGCAGCATCCGGGTTATGCACTACGAGCAGTACTTC.